The clone carrying this T cell receptor beta chain was seen only a few times. Some clones are missing from TCRdb's copy, which holds only in-frame ones; the method was immunoSEQ multiplex PCR. The table has roughly 350,000 clones, about 90% seen once; the top ten hold over 6%. These data come from a study of blood T cell repertoires in COVID-19. Overall study context: Acute-phase and convalescent COVID-19 samples originated in the United States, Italy and Spain.

The TCR was taken from a woman in her forties or fifties with COVID-19, enrolled during active disease. Sequencing input: peripheral blood.

CDR3 residues: CASSPGRGSPIYEQYF. The CDR3 coding sequence is TGTGCCAGCAGCCCCGGCCGCGGGAGCCCGATCTACGAGCAGTACTTC. The genes are TRBV7-8 and TRBJ2-7; 7 bases fit TRBD2. The CDR3 consists of 16 residues. The V gene end was trimmed by 5 bases and the J gene end by 3 bases; junction bases not matched to a gene: 13. The germline V gene has CDR1 SGHVS and CDR2 FQNEAQ.